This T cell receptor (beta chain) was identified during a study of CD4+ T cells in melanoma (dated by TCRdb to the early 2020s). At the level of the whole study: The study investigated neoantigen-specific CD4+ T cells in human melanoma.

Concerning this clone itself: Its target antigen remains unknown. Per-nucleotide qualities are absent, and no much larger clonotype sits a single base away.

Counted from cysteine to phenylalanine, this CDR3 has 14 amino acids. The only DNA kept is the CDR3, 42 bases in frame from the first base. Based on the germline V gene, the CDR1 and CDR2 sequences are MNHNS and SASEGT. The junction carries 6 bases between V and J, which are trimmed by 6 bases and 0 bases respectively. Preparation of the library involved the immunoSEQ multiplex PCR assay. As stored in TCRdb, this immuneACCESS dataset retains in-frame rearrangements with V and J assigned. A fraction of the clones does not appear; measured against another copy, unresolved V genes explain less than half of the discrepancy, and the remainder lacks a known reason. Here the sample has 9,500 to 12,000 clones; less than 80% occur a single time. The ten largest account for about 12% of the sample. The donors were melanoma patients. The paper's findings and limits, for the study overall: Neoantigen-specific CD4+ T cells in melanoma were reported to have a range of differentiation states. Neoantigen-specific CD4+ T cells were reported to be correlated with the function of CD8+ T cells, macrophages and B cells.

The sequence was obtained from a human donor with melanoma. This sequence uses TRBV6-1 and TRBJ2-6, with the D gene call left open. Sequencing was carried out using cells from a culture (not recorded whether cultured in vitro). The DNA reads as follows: TGTGCCAGCAGGCGGCCCTCTGGGGCCAACGTCCTGACTTTC. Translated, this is CASRRPSGANVLTF.